A selection of T cell receptor beta chains follows, all from one sample in a study of blood T cell repertoires in COVID-19. The assay was immunoSEQ multiplex PCR, and TCRdb's table has in-frame clones only and misses some. The sample includes about 440,000 clones, 80% to 95% of them seen just once. Sequenced: PBMCs or T cells enriched from blood (not recorded which). Every receptor here comes from a man between 18 and 35 years old who had recovered from COVID-19. Both conserved end residues are part of each CDR3. Each record gives: V gene, J gene, D gene, clone size, CDR3 protein, CDR3 DNA. D genes are given only for firm matches. Size is stated for part of the rows, as once, few or many counts, or as a class when the clone is expanded.

V: TRBV12-5
J: TRBJ1-1
D: -
size: -
CDR3: CASGLQENTEAFF
DNA: TGTGCTAGTGGTTTGCAGGAGAACACTGAAGCTTTCTTT

V: TRBV3-1/TRBV3-2
J: TRBJ1-1
D: -
size: -
CDR3: CASSQVGGRMNTEAFF
DNA: TGTGCCAGCAGCCAAGTCGGAGGGCGTATGAACACTGAAGCTTTCTTT

V: TRBV5-5
J: TRBJ2-3
D: -
size: -
CDR3: CASSLSKPSTDTQYF
DNA: TGTGCCAGCAGCTTGTCCAAGCCAAGCACAGATACGCAGTATTTT

V: TRBV7-8
J: TRBJ1-1
D: -
size: -
CDR3: CASSLRSGLGAFF
DNA: TGTGCCAGCAGCTTACGGTCAGGCCTGGGAGCTTTCTTT

V: TRBV9
J: TRBJ2-7
D: -
size: once
CDR3: CASSVETGTYEQYF
DNA: TGTGCCAGCAGCGTAGAAACAGGGACCTACGAGCAGTACTTC

V: TRBV7-9
J: TRBJ2-5
D: TRBD2
size: -
CDR3: CASSLGRLAVLQETQYF
DNA: TGTGCCAGCAGCTTAGGACGACTAGCGGTTCTCCAAGAGACCCAGTACTTC

V: TRBV5-1
J: TRBJ1-5
D: -
size: -
CDR3: CASSTQGGSNQPQHF
DNA: TGCGCCAGCAGTACACAGGGTGGAAGCAATCAGCCCCAGCATTTT

V: TRBV18
J: TRBJ2-1
D: TRBD2
size: -
CDR3: CASSCRLAGGDEQFF
DNA: TGTGCCAGCTCCTGTAGACTAGCGGGGGGGGATGAGCAGTTCTTC

V: TRBV24-1
J: TRBJ1-2
D: -
size: -
CDR3: CATSDGSGYTF
DNA: TGTGCCACCAGTGACGGGAGTGGCTACACCTTC

V: TRBV10-2
J: TRBJ2-7
D: -
size: -
CDR3: CASSESPMNYEQYF
DNA: TGCGCCAGCAGTGAGTCTCCTATGAACTACGAGCAGTACTTC

V: TRBV6-6
J: TRBJ1-5
D: -
size: -
CDR3: CASNRYSNQPQHF
DNA: TGTGCCAGCAACAGGTATAGCAATCAGCCCCAGCATTTT

V: TRBV7-2
J: TRBJ1-2
D: -
size: -
CDR3: CASSLGPGGYGYTF
DNA: TGTGCCAGCAGCTTAGGTCCGGGGGGTTATGGCTACACCTTC

V: TRBV7-4
J: TRBJ2-7
D: TRBD2
size: once
CDR3: CAHRRLAGGKKSYEQYF
DNA: TGTGCCCACCGCAGGCTAGCGGGGGGGAAGAAATCCTACGAGCAGTACTTC

V: TRBV6-5
J: TRBJ1-6
D: -
size: -
CDR3: CASSYLGGRDSPLHF
DNA: TGTGCCAGCAGTTACCTGGGGGGGCGCGATTCACCCCTCCACTTT

V: TRBV18
J: TRBJ2-3
D: TRBD1
size: -
CDR3: CASSRTGGKDTQYF
DNA: TGTGCCAGCTCACGGACAGGGGGCAAAGATACGCAGTATTTT

V: TRBV7-8
J: TRBJ1-2
D: -
size: once
CDR3: CASSKRRGVDDGYGYTF
DNA: TGTGCCAGCAGCAAACGGCGGGGGGTTGACGACGGCTATGGCTACACCTTC

V: TRBV9
J: TRBJ2-3
D: TRBD2
size: -
CDR3: CASSVPTSTTDTQYF
DNA: TGTGCCAGCAGCGTACCGACTAGCACCACAGATACGCAGTATTTT

V: TRBV7-8
J: TRBJ2-3
D: -
size: -
CDR3: CASSSRAGTSTDTQYF
DNA: TGTGCCAGCAGCTCCCGAGCGGGCACCAGCACAGATACGCAGTATTTT

V: TRBV19
J: TRBJ2-7
D: TRBD1
size: -
CDR3: CPFLWGLNRDRSYEQYF
DNA: TGTCCGTTTTTGTGGGGCCTAAACCGGGACAGATCCTACGAGCAGTACTTC

V: TRBV10-3
J: TRBJ1-1
D: TRBD1
size: -
CDR3: CAISGQGPTLNTEAFF
DNA: TGTGCCATCAGTGGACAGGGGCCTACTCTGAACACTGAAGCTTTCTTT

V: TRBV5-4
J: TRBJ1-4
D: -
size: -
CDR3: CASSFERGNEKLFF
DNA: TGTGCCAGCAGCTTCGAACGGGGTAATGAAAAACTGTTTTTT

V: TRBV27
J: TRBJ2-1
D: -
size: -
CDR3: CASSFGDRLYNEQFF
DNA: TGTGCCAGCAGTTTCGGAGACAGACTCTACAATGAGCAGTTCTTC

V: TRBV6-5
J: TRBJ1-1
D: TRBD1
size: few
CDR3: CASYRTGGGTEAFF
DNA: TGTGCCAGCTATAGGACAGGGGGAGGGACTGAAGCTTTCTTT

V: TRBV28
J: TRBJ1-2
D: TRBD1
size: -
CDR3: CASDLRLTGRFDGYTF
DNA: TGTGCCAGCGATCTGAGGTTGACAGGGAGGTTTGATGGCTACACCTTC

V: TRBV2
J: TRBJ1-5
D: -
size: -
CDR3: CASSEGQVLTQPQHF
DNA: TGTGCCAGCAGTGAAGGTCAGGTTTTGACTCAGCCCCAGCATTTT

V: TRBV24-1
J: TRBJ1-2
D: -
size: -
CDR3: CATSDPGTNYGYTF
DNA: TGTGCCACCAGTGATCCGGGAACCAACTATGGCTACACCTTC

V: TRBV6-1
J: TRBJ1-2
D: -
size: -
CDR3: CASSDLFFARGGYTF
DNA: TGTGCCAGCAGTGACCTCTTTTTTGCTCGGGGTGGCTACACCTTC

V: TRBV4-1
J: TRBJ2-7
D: TRBD1
size: few
CDR3: CASSQGGDRVSYEQYF
DNA: TGCGCCAGCAGCCAAGGAGGGGACAGGGTCTCCTACGAGCAGTACTTC

V: TRBV2
J: TRBJ1-6
D: TRBD1
size: -
CDR3: CASRGTGDNSPLHF
DNA: TGTGCCAGCAGAGGGACAGGGGACAATTCACCCCTCCACTTT

V: TRBV12-3/TRBV12-4
J: TRBJ1-2
D: TRBD1
size: -
CDR3: CASSLRQGAGYTF
DNA: TGTGCCAGCAGTTTACGACAGGGGGCTGGCTACACCTTC

V: TRBV28
J: TRBJ1-2
D: TRBD1
size: -
CDR3: CASAMTPGTDLVGYTF
DNA: TGTGCCAGCGCTATGACCCCCGGGACAGACCTCGTGGGCTACACCTTC

V: TRBV5-6
J: TRBJ2-7
D: -
size: once
CDR3: CASSGLGTTIGNEQYF
DNA: TGTGCCAGCAGCGGCTTAGGGACAACGATTGGCAACGAGCAGTACTTC

V: TRBV11-2
J: TRBJ2-2
D: TRBD2
size: -
CDR3: CASSLKRMFGGRPGELFF
DNA: TGTGCCAGCAGCTTAAAGAGAATGTTTGGCGGGAGGCCCGGGGAGCTGTTTTTT

V: TRBV28
J: TRBJ1-5
D: TRBD1
size: -
CDR3: CASSWDNRGSGQPQHF
DNA: TGTGCCAGCAGTTGGGATAACAGGGGGTCGGGTCAGCCCCAGCATTTT

V: TRBV30
J: TRBJ1-6
D: TRBD1
size: few
CDR3: CACAEGASSPLHF
DNA: TGTGCCTGCGCCGAGGGGGCAAGTTCACCCCTCCACTTT

V: TRBV5-4
J: TRBJ1-1
D: -
size: -
CDR3: CASSLIGVDTEAFF
DNA: TGTGCCAGCAGCCTGATCGGGGTGGATACTGAAGCTTTCTTT

V: TRBV3-1/TRBV3-2
J: TRBJ2-3
D: -
size: -
CDR3: CASSQGQSTDTQYF
DNA: TGTGCCAGCAGCCAAGGCCAGAGCACAGATACGCAGTATTTT

V: TRBV7-3
J: TRBJ1-2
D: -
size: -
CDR3: CASSPDSYGYTF
DNA: TGTGCCAGCAGCCCTGACAGCTATGGCTACACCTTC

V: TRBV2
J: TRBJ2-5
D: -
size: -
CDR3: CASSEGREETQYF
DNA: TGTGCCAGCAGTGAAGGCAGGGAAGAGACCCAGTACTTC

V: TRBV7-9
J: TRBJ2-1
D: -
size: -
CDR3: CASTPRESNEQFF
DNA: TGTGCCAGCACCCCCCGGGAGTCAAATGAGCAGTTCTTC

V: TRBV9
J: TRBJ1-4
D: -
size: -
CDR3: CASSAHSRGEKLFF
DNA: TGTGCCAGCAGCGCCCACTCCAGGGGTGAAAAACTGTTTTTT

V: TRBV19
J: TRBJ1-2
D: -
size: -
CDR3: CASSPGDGYGYTF
DNA: TGTGCCAGTAGTCCAGGGGATGGCTATGGCTACACCTTC

V: TRBV5-1
J: TRBJ1-2
D: -
size: -
CDR3: CASSLENGGLYGYTF
DNA: TGCGCCAGCAGCTTGGAGAACGGGGGGCTGTATGGCTACACCTTC

V: TRBV29-1
J: TRBJ1-5
D: -
size: -
CDR3: CSCGEGGNQPQHF
DNA: TGCAGCTGCGGGGAAGGAGGCAATCAGCCCCAGCATTTT

V: TRBV7-9
J: TRBJ1-4
D: -
size: -
CDR3: CASSLQSNEKLFF
DNA: TGTGCCAGCAGCTTACAGTCTAATGAAAAACTGTTTTTT

V: TRBV29-1
J: TRBJ1-2
D: -
size: -
CDR3: CSVPPGGQGIYGYTF
DNA: TGCAGCGTCCCACCCGGGGGGCAGGGGATCTATGGCTACACCTTC

V: TRBV29-1
J: TRBJ2-7
D: TRBD2
size: -
CDR3: CSVEDAGEEQYF
DNA: TGCAGCGTTGAAGATGCGGGAGAGGAGCAGTACTTC

V: TRBV6-6
J: TRBJ1-5
D: -
size: -
CDR3: CASSELGNQPQHF
DNA: TGTGCCTCCTCGGAGTTGGGCAATCAGCCCCAGCATTTT

V: TRBV24-1
J: TRBJ2-1
D: TRBD1
size: -
CDR3: CATSRDSYFNEQFF
DNA: TGTGCCACCAGCCGGGACAGCTACTTTAATGAGCAGTTCTTC

V: TRBV21-1
J: TRBJ1-1
D: -
size: -
CDR3: CASSKGEEAFF
DNA: TGTGCCAGCAGCAAAGGGGAGGAAGCTTTCTTT

V: TRBV19
J: TRBJ1-3
D: -
size: -
CDR3: CASSIEGAGGNTIYF
DNA: TGTGCCAGTAGTATAGAGGGGGCCGGCGGAAACACCATATATTTT

V: TRBV14
J: TRBJ1-6
D: -
size: -
CDR3: CASSLRGEGHNSPLHF
DNA: TGTGCCAGCAGCCTCCGCGGTGAGGGTCATAATTCACCCCTCCACTTT

V: TRBV6-4
J: TRBJ2-3
D: -
size: few
CDR3: CASSVGREGDTQYF
DNA: TGTGCCAGCAGTGTAGGCAGGGAAGGAGATACGCAGTATTTT

V: TRBV11-2
J: TRBJ1-1
D: TRBD1
size: once
CDR3: CASSPPFGTELEAFF
DNA: TGTGCCAGCAGCCCTCCCTTTGGGACAGAGCTTGAAGCTTTCTTT

V: TRBV19
J: TRBJ1-1
D: -
size: -
CDR3: CATKAGQLGVTEAFF
DNA: TGTGCCACCAAAGCGGGACAACTTGGTGTAACTGAAGCTTTCTTT

V: TRBV6-1
J: TRBJ1-2
D: TRBD1
size: -
CDR3: CASSVTGTGTSYGYTF
DNA: TGTGCCAGCAGTGTGACCGGGACAGGGACGAGCTATGGCTACACCTTC

V: TRBV27
J: TRBJ1-6
D: TRBD1
size: -
CDR3: CASSPGQGSSPLHF
DNA: TGTGCCAGCAGTCCAGGACAGGGGAGTTCACCCCTCCACTTT

V: TRBV2
J: TRBJ1-5
D: -
size: -
CDR3: CASKYTEDQPQHF
DNA: TGTGCCAGCAAATATACAGAAGATCAGCCCCAGCATTTT

V: TRBV5-1
J: TRBJ2-3
D: TRBD2
size: -
CDR3: CASSLRGGLPDTQYF
DNA: TGCGCCAGCAGCTTGCGGGGGGGCCTCCCAGATACGCAGTATTTT

V: TRBV27
J: TRBJ2-5
D: TRBD1
size: -
CDR3: CASSGTGGRETQYF
DNA: TGTGCCAGCAGCGGGACAGGGGGCCGGGAGACCCAGTACTTC